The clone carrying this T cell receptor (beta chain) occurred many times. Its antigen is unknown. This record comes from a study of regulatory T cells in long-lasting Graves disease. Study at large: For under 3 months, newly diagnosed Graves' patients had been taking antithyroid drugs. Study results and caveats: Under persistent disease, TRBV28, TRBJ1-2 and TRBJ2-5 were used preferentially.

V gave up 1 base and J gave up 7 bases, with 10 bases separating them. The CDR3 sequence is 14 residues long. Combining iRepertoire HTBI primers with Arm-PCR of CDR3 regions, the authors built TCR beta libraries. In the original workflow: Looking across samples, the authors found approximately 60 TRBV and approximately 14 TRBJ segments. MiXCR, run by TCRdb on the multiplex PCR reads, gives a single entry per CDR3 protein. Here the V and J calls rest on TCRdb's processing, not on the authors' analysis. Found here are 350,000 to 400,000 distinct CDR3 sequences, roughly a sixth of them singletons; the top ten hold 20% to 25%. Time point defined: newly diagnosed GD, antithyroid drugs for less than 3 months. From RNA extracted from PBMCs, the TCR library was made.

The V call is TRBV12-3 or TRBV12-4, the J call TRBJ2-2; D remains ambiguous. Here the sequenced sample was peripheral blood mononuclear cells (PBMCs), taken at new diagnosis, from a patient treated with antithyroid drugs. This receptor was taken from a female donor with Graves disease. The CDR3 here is CASSLEYLNGELFF. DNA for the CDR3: TGTGCCAGCAGTTTAGAATACCTCAACGGGGAGCTGTTTTTT.